The clone carrying this T cell receptor beta chain was observed a few times. Its antigen is undetermined. Trimming removed 1 base from V and 3 bases from J; junction bases left unmatched: 3. This CDR3 has 15 amino acids. Germline CDR1 SEHNR, CDR2 FQNEAQ (reference sequence). The sample originates from a study of blood T cells in healthy people across ages. The study's findings and limits: Relative to aged donors, long-lived donors carried more naive CD4+ cells and displayed higher diversity.

In terms of origin and age, donors were healthy Caucasian individuals from Russia aged roughly 6 to 95. Then a second PCR, running roughly 6 to 11 cycles, was carried out with a sample-barcoded 5' primer and a J-beta primer mix. Researchers report that a template-switch adaptor with 12 random nucleotides tagged each cDNA molecule. TCRdb analysed the 5' RACE reads with MiXCR anew, one entry per CDR3 protein. Of roughly 730,000 distinct CDR3 sequences in the sample, 56% are singletons; the top ten hold roughly 26%. Sequenced input: blood. V is TRBV7-9 and J is TRBJ1-5; 7 positions match TRBD1. This TCR derives from a man in his forties in good health. The CDR3 protein is CASSLGTGSNQPQHF. The CDR3 region has the DNA TGTGCCAGCAGCTTAGGGACAGGATCCAATCAGCCCCAGCATTTT.